Included here is one TCR beta chain sequence, with context. Looked up from germline, CDR1 is SGHNT and CDR2 is YYREEE (reference sequence). V lost 0 bases and J 10 bases, leaving 8 bases between the germline ends. The CDR3 consists of 13 residues. This entry is derived from a study of blood T cell repertoires in COVID-19. As for the study in general: Some COVID-19 samples were acute and others convalescent; all came from the United States, Italy and Spain.

Study processing details: From reference gene primer amplification, estimates of nucleated cell counts were derived. TCRdb's copy holds only in-frame clones and misses some; the assay was immunoSEQ multiplex PCR. V and J calls and clone size come straight from that table; D and trimming were deduced from the DNA. The sample shows approximately 91,000 clones, 70% to 80% of them seen only once. The sample taken for sequencing was peripheral blood. The chain employs TRBV5-4 and TRBJ1-6, with D perhaps matching TRBD1 (6 bases). The clonotype originates from a man aged 70-80 years with acute or convalescent COVID-19. Written as DNA, the CDR3 is TGTGCCAGCAGCTTGGACAGGGTCTCACCCCTCCACTTT. The encoded protein is CASSLDRVSPLHF.